Each of the 25 T cell receptor beta chains below was sequenced from the same sample in a study of blood T cell repertoires in COVID-19. Profiling relied on immunoSEQ multiplex PCR, and the TCRdb table lists in-frame clones only, not all of them. The sample contains hundreds of thousands of clones, approximately 86% of which appear only once. What was sequenced was peripheral blood. All receptors come from a human donor in a cohort sampled during active COVID-19.

The chain uses TRBV27 and TRBJ2-4, with a tentative D call TRBD2 (6 bases). Germline V gene data show CDR1 as MNHEY and CDR2 as SMNVEV (reference sequence). V was trimmed by 10 bases and J by 9 bases, leaving 13 bases between them. The CDR3 extends over 11 amino acids. This CDR3 reads CATHAAGIQYF. Here the CDR3 DNA reads TGTGCCACCCACGCAGCGGGCATTCAGTACTTC.

The chain recombines TRBV7-8 with TRBJ1-3; D not resolved. Per the germline V gene, CDR1 is SGHVS and CDR2 is FQNEAQ. The CDR3 spans 13 residues. V was clipped by 4 bases and J by 3 bases, with 7 bases between them. Here the CDR3 reads CASSSSGGNTIYF. The DNA for the CDR3 is TGTGCCAGCAGCTCCTCGGGTGGAAACACCATATATTTT.

The chain joins TRBV27 to TRBJ2-7, with 7 nucleotides matching TRBD2. There are 14 residues in the CDR3. Trimming took 1 base from V and 1 from J; bases not matched to a gene: 1. Germline values: CDR1 MNHEY, CDR2 SMNVEV (reference sequence). CDR3 DNA: TGTGCCAGCAGTTTATTAGCGGGTTCCTACGAGCAGTACTTC. Its translation: CASSLLAGSYEQYF.

This sequence joins TRBV11-2 and TRBJ1-1; maybe TRBD1 (6 bases). The germline V gene has CDR1 SGHAT and CDR2 FQNNGV. The CDR3 has 14 amino acids. Trimming pared 0 bases from V and 4 bases from J, leaving 9 bases between. The CDR3 protein is CASSLDRGGTEAFF. The CDR3 DNA follows: TGTGCCAGCAGCTTAGATCGAGGGGGCACTGAAGCTTTCTTT.

V is TRBV28 and J is TRBJ2-1; D gene unclear. CDR3 size: 11 residues. Germline V lookup: CDR1 MDHEN, CDR2 SYDVKM. V lost 2 bases and J lost 15, with 11 bases in between. CDR3 protein: CASSLATESFF. DNA for the CDR3: TGTGCCAGCAGTTTAGCGACGGAGTCGTTCTTC. The full variable domain, rest sourced from reference TRBV28 and TRBJ2-1, is DVKVTQSSRYLVKRTGEKVFLECVQDMDHENMFWYRQDPGLGLRLIYFSYDVKMKEKGDIPEGYSVSREKKERFSLILESASTNQTSMYLCASSLATESFFGPGTRLTVL.

This clone was counted once. The rearrangement uses TRBV19 and TRBJ2-2; D might be TRBD1 (6 bases). Germline V lookup: CDR1 LNHDA, CDR2 SQIVND (reference sequence). The V end was cut by 4 bases, the J end by 5 bases, with 14 bases between. The CDR3 consists of 15 residues. The CDR3 spells CASSTGRTETGELFF. Here the CDR3 DNA reads TGTGCCAGTAGTACCGGGCGGACAGAGACCGGGGAGCTGTTTTTT. Together with reference TRBV19 and TRBJ2-2, the CDR3 gives the full variable domain: DGGITQSPKYLFRKEGQNVTLSCEQNLNHDAMYWYRQDPGQGLRLIYYSQIVNDFQKGDIAEGYSVSREKKESFPLTVTSAQKNPTAFYLCASSTGRTETGELFFGEGSRLTVL.

This clone was observed a single time. This chain's CDR3 is CASSQEIRGQNYGYTF. The CDR3 DNA reads as TGCGCCAGCAGCCAAGAAATTAGGGGGCAGAACTATGGCTACACCTTC. The rearrangement links TRBV4-1 to TRBJ1-2, with 7 bases identical to TRBD1. The CDR3 totals 16 residues. With 0 bases clipped from V and 2 bases from J, the junction kept 6 bases outside the gene matches. Germline assignment: CDR1 MGHRA and CDR2 YSYEKL.

The chain couples TRBV28 to TRBJ2-7; D may be TRBD2 (5 bases). From germline, CDR1 is MDHEN and CDR2 SYDVKM. V lost 3 bases and J lost 3, with 12 bases in between. There are 14 residues in the CDR3. The CDR3 here is CASSFTLGLYEQYF. CDR3 nucleotide sequence: TGTGCCAGCAGTTTCACCCTTGGACTCTACGAGCAGTACTTC.

This clone showed up just a few times. The sample has other DNA sequences that encode this CDR3 too. J is TRBJ2-7 and V is TRBV3-1 (or the pseudogene TRBV3-2); TRBD2 agrees at 12 bases. Losses at the gene ends were 3 bases for V and 0 bases for J; bases not matched to a gene: 6. Germline values: CDR1 LGHDT, CDR2 YNNKEL (reference sequence). The CDR3 runs to 17 residues. The DNA of the CDR3 is TGTGCCAGCAGCCAGGAACTAGCGGGGGGACCCTCCTACGAGCAGTACTTC. Amino acids: CASSQELAGGPSYEQYF.

The chain recombines TRBV3-1 (or the pseudogene TRBV3-2) with TRBJ1-1; tentative D call: TRBD1 (5 bases). V lost 5 bases and J 0 bases, leaving 10 bases between the germline ends. Germline CDR1 and CDR2: LGHDT and YNNKEL (reference sequence). The CDR3 runs 14 residues. Here the CDR3 reads CASSRGMVNTEAFF. DNA for the CDR3: TGTGCCAGCAGCAGGGGTATGGTGAACACTGAAGCTTTCTTT.

The chain joins TRBV10-3 to TRBJ1-1, with D unresolved. The CDR3 sequence is 14 residues long. CDR1 and CDR2 from the germline V gene are ENHRY and SYGVKD. The V gene lost 0 bases and the J gene lost 1 base, with 6 bases spanning the gap. CDR3 bases: TGTGCCATCAGTGAGTCGAGAGCGAACACTGAAGCTTTCTTT. Protein product: CAISESRANTEAFF.

The table lists this clone with a count of one. The chain recombines TRBV6-5 with TRBJ1-2; 7 nucleotides line up with TRBD1. Germline V CDR1 and CDR2: MNHEY, SVGAGI. V trimming: 6 bases; J trimming: 4 bases; junction bases outside the gene matches: 8. The CDR3 contains 14 residues. CDR3 region: CASSPSGQLYGYTF. Here the CDR3 DNA reads TGTGCCAGCAGCCCGTCGGGACAGCTCTATGGCTACACCTTC.

The chain joins TRBV11-2 to TRBJ2-7; possibly TRBD2 for D (6 bases). This CDR3 region has 15 residues. The V end was cut by 2 bases, the J end by 3 bases, with 14 bases between. Germline-derived CDR1 and CDR2 are SGHAT and FQNNGV. In DNA, the CDR3 is TGTGCCAGCAGCTTATTATCGGACTACCTCTACGAGCAGTACTTC. This sequence encodes CASSLLSDYLYEQYF.

The V and J genes are TRBV15 and TRBJ1-5; 8 bases align to TRBD1. The CDR3 runs 15 residues. The V gene's germline CDR1 is LNHNV and CDR2 YYDKDF (reference sequence). J lost 9 bases, V lost 0 bases, and 7 bases had no gene match. This chain's CDR3 is CATSRDSGGVWPQHF. The CDR3 DNA reads TGTGCCACCAGCAGAGATTCAGGGGGCGTCTGGCCCCAGCATTTT.

This clone was recorded only once. The chain recombines TRBV7-8 with TRBJ2-3; 10 bases align to TRBD1. V shed 2 bases, J shed 6 bases, and the junction held 17 bases outside the gene matches. The CDR3 length is 19 residues. CDR1 is SGHVS, CDR2 FQNEAQ, per germline. The CDR3 DNA follows: TGTGCCAGCAGCTTACTTTTTGTTTTTAGGGACAGGGGAGTGGATACGCAGTATTTT. Amino acids: CASSLLFVFRDRGVDTQYF.

This clone was counted once. The V call is TRBV7-2, the J call TRBJ2-7, with 8 bases fitting TRBD2. The CDR3 length is 16 residues. The trim removed 2 bases at V and 0 bases at J, leaving 6 bases unmatched. Germline V gene lookup returns CDR1 SGHTA and CDR2 FQGNSA. The CDR3 DNA is TGTGCCAGCAGCTTAACGGGAGGGTCAAGCTCCTACGAGCAGTACTTC. Translation: CASSLTGGSSSYEQYF.

The chain is built from TRBV4-1 and TRBJ2-1; 14 bases map to TRBD2. Germline V gene lookup returns CDR1 MGHRA and CDR2 YSYEKL. V lost 6 bases to trimming and J lost 7 bases; unmatched junction nucleotides: 5. This CDR3 is 15 amino acids long. For the CDR3, the DNA is TGCGCCAGCAGTTCCGGGACTAGCGGGAGAAATGAGCAGTTCTTC. Translation gives CASSSGTSGRNEQFF.

The gene calls are TRBV7-2 and TRBJ2-3, with a weak D call TRBD2 (6 bases). CDR1 SGHTA and CDR2 FQGNSA come from the germline V gene. V lost 1 base, J lost 3 bases, and 11 bases lay in between. The CDR3 has 15 residues. Here the CDR3 DNA reads TGTGCCAGCAGCTTAGAGGGACTTGGGACAGATACGCAGTATTTT. Translation: CASSLEGLGTDTQYF.

This chain links TRBV5-5 with TRBJ2-7; D is perhaps TRBD1 (6 bases). V dropped 6 bases and J dropped 0 bases, with 7 bases sitting between them. The CDR3 has 12 amino acids. Germline loops: CDR1 SGHKS, CDR2 YYEKEE (reference sequence). The CDR3 DNA is TGTGCCAGCACAGGGGACTCCTACGAGCAGTACTTC. This sequence encodes CASTGDSYEQYF.

The J gene is TRBJ1-2, the V gene TRBV5-1; the match to TRBD1 covers 8 bases. This CDR3 has 14 amino acids. Unmatched junction bases numbered 1, after V lost 3 bases and J lost 0 bases. Germline lookup yields CDR1 SGHRS and CDR2 YFSETQ. The CDR3, as DNA: TGCGCCAGCAGCTGGGACAGGTCTAACTATGGCTACACCTTC. It codes for CASSWDRSNYGYTF.

The chain couples TRBV30 to TRBJ2-7; 11 nucleotides line up with TRBD1. The V and J ends lost 3 bases and 5 bases, in that order; junction bases with no gene match: 9. Germline values: CDR1 GTSNPN, CDR2 SVGIG (reference sequence). CDR3 size: 15 residues. The CDR3 sequence is CAWRGFRDRGNEQYF. As DNA, the CDR3 is TGTGCCTGGAGAGGATTCCGGGACAGGGGGAACGAGCAGTACTTC.

The chain uses TRBV7-2 and TRBJ1-2; D is possibly TRBD1 (6 bases). V was cut by 1 base and J by 0 bases, with 12 bases left in between. CDR1 is SGHTA, CDR2 FQGNSA, per germline. The CDR3 is 16 amino acids. CDR3 in amino acids: CASSLVPGQTNYGYTF. The CDR3 nucleotides are TGTGCCAGCAGCTTAGTCCCCGGACAGACTAACTATGGCTACACCTTC.

J is TRBJ2-3 and V is TRBV18; the D gene is possibly TRBD1 (6 bases). The CDR3 has 16 amino acids. Germline V lookup: CDR1 KGHSH, CDR2 LQKENI. V lost 4 bases and J lost 3, with 17 bases in between. For the CDR3, the DNA is TGTGCCAGCTCACAGAACCGGGACACCCGGACAGATACGCAGTATTTT. Amino acids: CASSQNRDTRTDTQYF. Full variable domain (rest looked up from reference TRBV18 and TRBJ2-3): NAGVMQNPRHLVRRRGQEARLRCSPMKGHSHVYWYRQLPEEGLKFMVYLQKENIIDESGMPKERFSAEFPKEGPSILRIQQVVRGDSAAYFCASSQNRDTRTDTQYFGPGTRLTVL.

The chain carries TRBV6-2 or TRBV6-3 and TRBJ2-7; maybe TRBD2 (5 bases). The germline V gene encodes CDR1 MNHEY and CDR2 SVGEGT. This CDR3 has 15 residues. The ends were cut back, 1 base at V and 1 base at J, with 11 bases in the middle. This CDR3 is CASSYFPAESYEQYF. CDR3 in DNA: TGTGCCAGCAGTTACTTCCCAGCGGAATCCTACGAGCAGTACTTC.

The chain uses TRBV19 and TRBJ2-3, with TRBD1 identical over 7 bases. Germline loops: CDR1 LNHDA, CDR2 SQIVND (reference sequence). The CDR3 consists of 15 residues. Germline trimming cut 2 bases from V and 4 bases from J; bases unmatched to any gene: 6. The CDR3 region has the DNA TGTGCCAGTAGTATAACGACAGGGCCCTCAGATACGCAGTATTTT. It codes for CASSITTGPSDTQYF.